This T cell receptor beta chain was sequenced for a study of blood T cell repertoires in COVID-19. In the source study's methods: For nucleated cells, counts were estimated from reference gene primer amplification. The assay was immunoSEQ multiplex PCR, and TCRdb's table has in-frame clones only and misses some. That table furnishes V, J and clone size, whereas the DNA furnished D and trimming. Of about 150,000 clones in the sample, 85% to 90% were seen once. The junction had 2 bases not matched to a gene; V was cut back by 5 bases and J by 3 bases. CDR1 is LNHDA, CDR2 SQIVND, per germline (reference sequence). The CDR3 consists of 15 residues.

Specimen: peripheral blood. The J gene is TRBJ2-7, the V gene TRBV19, with 15 nucleotides matching TRBD2. The sequence was collected from a woman aged 40 to 50 with acute or convalescent COVID-19. This CDR3 reads CASSPGLAGGYEQYF. CDR3 bases: TGTGCCAGTAGTCCGGGACTAGCGGGAGGCTACGAGCAGTACTTC.